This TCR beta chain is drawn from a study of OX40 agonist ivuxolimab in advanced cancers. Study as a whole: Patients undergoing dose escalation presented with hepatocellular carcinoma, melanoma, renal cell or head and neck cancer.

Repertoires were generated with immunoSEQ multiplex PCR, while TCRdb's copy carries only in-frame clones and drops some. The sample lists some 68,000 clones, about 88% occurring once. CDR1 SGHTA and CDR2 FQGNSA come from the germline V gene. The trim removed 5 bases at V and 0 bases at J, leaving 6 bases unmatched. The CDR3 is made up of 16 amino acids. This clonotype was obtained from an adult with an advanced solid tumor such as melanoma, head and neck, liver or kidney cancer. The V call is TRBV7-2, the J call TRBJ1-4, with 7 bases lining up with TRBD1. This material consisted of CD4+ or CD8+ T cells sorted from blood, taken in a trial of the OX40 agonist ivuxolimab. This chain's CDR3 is CASSPRQGATNEKLFF. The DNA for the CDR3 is TGTGCCAGCAGCCCGCGACAGGGAGCAACTAATGAAAAACTGTTTTTT.